This T cell receptor beta chain was sequenced for a study of shared clonotypes between healthy human individuals. Findings and limits, study-wide: Estimated richness values were generally larger in naive subsets than in memory subsets. Non-shared clonotypes had lower generation probabilities than clonotypes shared by all four sorted-subset donors. Measured sharing among donors was expected to vary with sequencing depth.

Germline V gives CDR1 LNHNV, CDR2 YYDKDF (reference sequence). CDR3 length: 15 residues. Trimming removed 1 base at V and 0 bases at J, with 9 bases between. CD45RO-negative, CCR7-selected cells formed the naive CD8 fraction, which excluded terminally differentiated effector memory CD45RA+ cells. As for this clone: What it binds is not known.

Each subset's genomic DNA was shared equally among a number of immunoSEQ plates. Data came from immunoSEQ multiplex PCR; TCRdb stores just in-frame clones and leaves some out. The table includes hundreds of thousands of clones, 95% to 96% detected once. The receptor was derived from a woman aged 30 to 39 in good health. The sequenced material came from naive CD8+ T cells sorted from blood. The rearrangement links TRBV15 to TRBJ2-5; perhaps D is TRBD1 or TRBD2 (5 bases each). The CDR3 nucleotides are TGTGCCACCAGCAGAGCTATGGGACACCAAGAGACCCAGTACTTC. Translated, it gives CATSRAMGHQETQYF.